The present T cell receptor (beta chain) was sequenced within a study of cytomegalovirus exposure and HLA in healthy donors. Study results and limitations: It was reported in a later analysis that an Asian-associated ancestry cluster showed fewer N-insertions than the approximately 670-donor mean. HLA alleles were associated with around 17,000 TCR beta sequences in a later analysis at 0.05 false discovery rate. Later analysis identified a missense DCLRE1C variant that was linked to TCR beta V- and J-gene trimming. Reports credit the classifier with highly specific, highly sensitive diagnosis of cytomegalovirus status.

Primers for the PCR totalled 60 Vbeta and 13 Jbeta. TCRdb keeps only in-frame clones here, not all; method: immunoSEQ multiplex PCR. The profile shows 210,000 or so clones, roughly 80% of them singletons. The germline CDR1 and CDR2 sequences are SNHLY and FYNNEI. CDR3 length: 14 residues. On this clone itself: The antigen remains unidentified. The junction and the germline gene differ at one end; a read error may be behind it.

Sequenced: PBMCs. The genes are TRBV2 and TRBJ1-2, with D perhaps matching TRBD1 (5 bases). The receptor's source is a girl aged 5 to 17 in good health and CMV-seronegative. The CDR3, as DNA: TGTTCCAGCAGAGCCAGGGAATCCGACTATGGCTACACCTTC. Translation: CSSRARESDYGYTF.